Detailed here is one T cell receptor (beta chain). No cognate antigen has been identified for it. At one end the junction does not follow the germline gene, possibly because of a read error. Systemically healthy Caucasian individuals from Russia, 35 to 50 in total and aged roughly 6 to 100 years, were included as donors. Each donor gave about 9.2 milliliters of peripheral blood, drawn into EDTA-treated Vacutainer tubes. PBMCs were isolated by Ficoll-Paque density-gradient centrifugation, with at least 6 million obtained per sample. Total RNA was extracted from PBMCs with Trizol reagent, with at least 5 micrograms obtained per sample. Naive CD45RAhigh/CD27high T cell percentages were measured by flow cytometry on a PBMC aliquot from every donor. The CDR3 spans 14 residues, from the cysteine through the phenylalanine. The entry retains the CDR3 DNA only, 42 bases that are in frame from base 1. CDR1 and CDR2, looked up from the germline V gene, are SGHTA and FQGNSA.

These data are taken from a study of blood T cells in healthy people across ages (dated by TCRdb to about 2015). Study-level background: In model experiments, template switching captured about one uniquely barcoded TCR beta cDNA molecule for every two T cells. To track age-related changes in TCR beta repertoire diversity, the study relied on deep sequencing normalized with unique cDNA molecular identifiers. Donors were grouped into four age groups: young (average roughly 17 years), middle-aged (roughly 38), aged (62) and long-lived (around 82). Donors of different ages were randomly distributed across sequencing lanes to avoid experimental bias. Two additional independent replicas of 1 million unique cDNA reads from the same blood draw were analyzed for two donors (one aged 18 to 30 and one aged 80 or older).

Preparation of the library involved 5' RACE. The sequencer listed for this sample is Illumina HiSeq 2500. A second about 7 to 12 cycle PCR used a sample-barcoded 5' primer and a J-beta primer mix. A template-switch 5' adaptor carrying 12 random nucleotides introduced a unique molecular identifier onto each TCR beta cDNA molecule. At least 2.5 million CDR3-containing paired-end reads were obtained from each sample. First-strand cDNA synthesis was performed from all RNA using the Mint cDNA synthesis kit, with priming by a TRBC-specific oligonucleotide. Following uracil-DNA glycosylase treatment, a first 18-cycle PCR with universal primers M1SS and BC2_uni_R was performed on all cDNA. Per the authors' processing: Each sample was normalized by randomly selecting 1 million high-quality reads, each carrying a distinct molecular identifier. Reads with shared molecular identifiers were discarded instead of being binned into consensus sequences. CDR3 identification, clonotype clustering and error correction used MiTCR with a Q25 quality threshold and the strictest error-elimination algorithm. A nonparametric unseen species model with Euler transformation was used to estimate a lower bound on total TCR beta diversity. TCRdb reran the public reads through fastp at Q25 and MiXCR, keeping productive beta chains. Duplicate CDR3 protein sequences are folded into a single record with the most common DNA and genes. What appears here as the V and J calls and clone size reflects TCRdb's work, not the paper's. This sample lists 1.5 million to 2 million distinct CDR3 sequences; approximately 30% were detected once. 6.5% to 8.5% of the sample comes from the top ten.

Findings and caveats that apply to the study as a whole: Because profiling used bulk unsorted PBMCs, naive and antigen-experienced compartments could not be compared conclusively. There was a strong correlation between observed TCR beta diversity and the percentage of naive T cells measured by flow cytometry. The long-lived group showed more naive CD4+ T cells, fewer expanded clones and increased TCR diversity than the aged group, suggesting age selection. Total diversity estimates from one million sequenced T cells were considered lower bounds and underestimates. As age increased, observed TCR beta diversity per million T cells dropped in a roughly linear way, and a significant reduction was already evident by age around 41. Because donor CMV infection status was unknown, age-related changes in expanded clonotypes were potentially confounded.

The sequenced sample was blood. The clonotype comes from a woman in her thirties in good health. The rearranged chain carries TRBV7-2 and TRBJ2-6; TRBD1 is a weak D gene call, 5 bases matching. For the CDR3, the sequence is CASSTDSGANVLIF. In nucleotide form, the sequence is TGTGCCAGCAGCACTGATTCTGGGGCCAACGTCCTGATTTTC.